The following is a TCR beta chain sequence with its context. RNA transcripts gave rise to amplified TCR beta CDR3 regions. First-round RT-PCR targeting the TCR CDR3 was performed with the HTBI primer set. TCRdb used MiXCR to reprocess the multiplex PCR reads, holding one entry per CDR3 protein. This table has about 280,000 distinct CDR3 sequences, 25% to 30% appearing once. Newly diagnosed hyperthyroidism patients aged 18 to 65 years had disease lasting under 2 months. This entry comes from a study of T cells in Graves' hyperthyroidism and ophthalmopathy. The CDR3 sequence is 16 residues long. Trimming stripped 0 bases from V and 5 bases from J, with 14 bases between. Germline V CDR1 and CDR2: SGDLS, YYNGEE.

The chain links TRBV9 to TRBJ2-2; unclear D gene. The specimen sequenced was blood. This receptor was identified in a man aged 35 to 55 with Graves' hyperthyroidism that later progressed to Graves' ophthalmopathy. The CDR3 loop is CASSVGGGPRTGELFF. CDR3 in DNA: TGTGCCAGCAGCGTAGGTGGTGGGCCTCGGACCGGGGAGCTGTTTTTT.